This entry lists 26 T cell receptor beta chains sequenced from one sample in a study of T cell changes during pregnancy in multiple sclerosis (dated by TCRdb to between 2017 and 2020). The receptor library was made with the immunoSEQ multiplex PCR assay. TCRdb holds this immuneACCESS table with in-frame rearrangements only. Some clones are missing; in checked studies, unresolved V genes explain under half, and the rest has no known cause. The sample profile shows 38,000 or so clones; about 94% of them were found once. In total, the top ten clones hold 0.39% of the sample. The sample here was CD4+ T cells from peripheral blood mononuclear cells, taken in the second trimester of pregnancy. The receptors originated from a female donor with multiple sclerosis, enrolled in a pregnancy study.

The V gene is TRBV19, the J gene TRBJ1-2, with D maybe TRBD1 (5 bases). The ends were cut back, 6 bases at V and 10 bases at J, with 15 bases in the middle. The CDR3 is 12 amino acids. Germline CDR1 is LNHDA and CDR2 is SQIVND (reference sequence). The CDR3 region has the DNA TGTGCCAGTAGAGGGGCGGACGGGCCCTACACCTTC. This encodes CASRGADGPYTF.

The chain is built from TRBV29-1 and TRBJ1-2, with D perhaps TRBD1 (5 bases). CDR1 SQVTM and CDR2 ANQGSEA come from the germline V gene. The CDR3 extends over 13 amino acids. Trimming stripped 7 bases from V and 5 bases from J, with 17 bases between. CDR3 bases: TGCAGCGCGGCTAACCCGGGGGTTTATGGCTACACCTTC. This gives the protein CSAANPGVYGYTF. Variable domain in full (rest from reference TRBV29-1 and TRBJ1-2): SAVISQKPSRDICQRGTSLTIQCQVDSQVTMMFWYRQQPGQSLTLIATANQGSEATYESGFVIDKFPISRPNLTFSTLTVSNMSPEDSSIYLCSAANPGVYGYTFGSGTRLTVV.

This clone was seen more than once but under ten times. The gene calls are TRBV10-1 and TRBJ2-7, with 10 nucleotides matching TRBD1. The CDR3 sequence is 13 residues long. Germline CDR1 and CDR2: WNHNN and SYGVQD (reference sequence). Trimming at V came to 7 bases and at J to 5 bases, leaving 5 bases not matched to a gene. CDR3 DNA: TGCGCCAGCAAGGGACAGGGGTCCCACGAGCAGTACTTC. Its protein is CASKGQGSHEQYF.

This rearrangement joins TRBV18 to TRBJ1-4; D is ambiguous. Germline V gene sequence: CDR1 KGHSH, CDR2 LQKENI. The CDR3 spans 15 residues. The ends were cut back, 5 bases at V and 8 bases at J, with 18 bases in the middle. CDR3 protein: CASSAIDGQEEKLFF. CDR3 DNA sequence: TGTGCCAGCTCAGCTATCGATGGGCAGGAAGAAAAACTGTTTTTT.

This rearrangement joins TRBV29-1 to TRBJ2-5; 8 bases agree with TRBD1. Trimming removed 6 bases from V and 5 bases from J; junction bases left unmatched: 8. Germline loops: CDR1 SQVTM, CDR2 ANQGSEA. The CDR3 runs 13 residues. The CDR3 loop reads CSVGSGGGETQYF. CDR3 nucleotides: TGCAGCGTGGGATCAGGGGGCGGTGAGACCCAGTACTTC.

This clone was detected a few times. The rearrangement joins TRBV7-3 to TRBJ2-7, with 7 bases lining up with TRBD2. Trimming removed 6 bases from V and 5 bases from J; junction bases left unmatched: 16. Germline V gene lookup returns CDR1 SGHTA and CDR2 FQGTGA. The CDR3 has 16 amino acids. As DNA, the CDR3 is TGTGCCAGCAGTCTTAGGGGAGGGGCCAACCCCCACGAGCAGTACTTC. Protein sequence: CASSLRGGANPHEQYF.

The chain has TRBV30 and TRBJ2-5; 8 positions agree with TRBD1. This CDR3 is 16 amino acids long. V shed 0 bases, J shed 2 bases, and the junction held 8 bases outside the gene matches. Germline V CDR1 and CDR2: GTSNPN, SVGIG (reference sequence). CDR3 sequence (DNA): TGTGCCTGGAGTGTACCGGATCGGGACAGGCAAGAGACCCAGTACTTC. Translated, it gives CAWSVPDRDRQETQYF.

This chain connects TRBV30 to TRBJ2-5; 8 bases match TRBD1. CDR1 is GTSNPN and CDR2 is SVGIG in the germline V gene (reference sequence). V was pared by 5 bases and J by 6 bases, with 8 bases of the junction left unmatched. The CDR3 is 13 amino acids. CDR3 bases: TGTGCCTGGCAGACAGGGGTAATGAAGACCCAGTACTTC. Encoded protein: CAWQTGVMKTQYF.

The J gene is TRBJ1-1, the V gene TRBV21-1. TRBV21-1 represents a pseudogene. This CDR3 has 16 amino acids. CDR3 sequence reads: CASSKAQGVGPTEAFF. The CDR3 bases are TGTGCCAGCAGCAAAGCGCAAGGAGTCGGTCCCACTGAAGCTTTCTTT.

The rearrangement uses TRBV6-1 and TRBJ1-5; D is undetermined. The CDR3 extends over 13 amino acids. Per germline, CDR1 MNHNS and CDR2 SASEGT. V dropped 6 bases and J dropped 3 bases, with 9 bases sitting between them. The CDR3 is CASSPVHNQPQHF. CDR3 nucleotide sequence: TGTGCCAGCAGCCCAGTCCACAATCAGCCCCAGCATTTT.

V and J are TRBV11-3 and TRBJ2-7, with D possibly being TRBD1 (6 bases). The CDR3 has 15 amino acids. V dropped 3 bases and J dropped 0 bases, with 12 bases sitting between them. Germline CDR1 is SGHNT and CDR2 is YENEEA. DNA of the CDR3: TGTGCCAGCAGCTTGTTCACAGGGAGCTCCTACGAGCAGTACTTC. It translates to CASSLFTGSSYEQYF.

The gene calls are TRBV6-6 and TRBJ1-5; 11 nucleotides agree with TRBD1. The J segment lost 6 bases and the V segment lost 4 bases, leaving 8 bases of the junction unmatched. Germline V gene lookup returns CDR1 MNHNY and CDR2 SVGAGI (reference sequence). The CDR3 is 16 amino acids. The DNA of the CDR3 is TGTGCCAGCAGTTCCAAGGACAGGGGGCGAGGTCAGCCCCAGCATTTT. It specifies CASSSKDRGRGQPQHF.

V gene TRBV7-8 combines with J gene TRBJ1-2; 7 bases line up with TRBD1. With 5 bases clipped from V and 0 bases from J, the junction kept 9 bases outside the gene matches. This CDR3 is 16 amino acids long. From germline, CDR1 is SGHVS and CDR2 FQNEAQ. The chain's CDR3 is CASSLWPGGTNYGYTF. CDR3 DNA sequence: TGTGCCAGCAGCCTCTGGCCAGGGGGAACTAACTATGGCTACACCTTC.

The count of this clone is one. The V gene is TRBV11-3, the J gene TRBJ2-1; perhaps TRBD2 as D (6 bases). V lost 5 bases, J lost 8 bases, and 13 bases lay in between. The CDR3 is 13 residues long. The V gene's germline CDR1 is SGHNT and CDR2 YENEEA. CDR3 region: CASSPRGGYEQFF. The DNA of the CDR3 is TGTGCCAGCAGCCCCCGGGGAGGATATGAGCAGTTCTTC.

This sequence joins TRBV27 and TRBJ1-2; TRBD1 might be the D (5 bases). The V gene's germline CDR1 is MNHEY and CDR2 SMNVEV (reference sequence). The CDR3 sequence is 17 residues long. V was trimmed by 2 bases and J by 4 bases, leaving 20 bases between them. CDR3 DNA: TGTGCCAGCAGTTTAGCGGTAGGGGAGGGCACGGGCTATGGCTACACCTTC. It translates to CASSLAVGEGTGYGYTF.

The rearrangement uses TRBV7-6 and TRBJ1-1; TRBD1 might be the D (6 bases). This CDR3 spans 13 amino acids. The V and J ends lost 4 bases and 4 bases respectively, with 10 bases between them. Germline CDR1 is SGHVS and CDR2 is FNYEAQ. The chain's CDR3 is CASSSPGVTEAFF. The CDR3 DNA sequence: TGTGCCAGCAGCTCACCAGGGGTCACTGAAGCTTTCTTT.

This chain joins TRBV5-4 and TRBJ2-1; 8 bases agree with TRBD2. Looked up from germline, CDR1 is SGHNT and CDR2 is YYREEE (reference sequence). The CDR3 consists of 15 residues. Trimming removed 4 bases from V and 2 bases from J; junction bases left unmatched: 5. DNA of the CDR3: TGTGCCAGCAGCGGAAGCGGGAGTGCCTACAATGAGCAGTTCTTC. It specifies CASSGSGSAYNEQFF.

This chain links TRBV10-3 with TRBJ2-1; 11 nucleotides match TRBD1. This CDR3 is built from 14 residues. After removal of 6 bases from V and 5 bases from J, the junction contained 3 bases not matched to a gene. CDR1 is ENHRY and CDR2 is SYGVKD in the germline V gene. CDR3 protein: CAIRAGQGDNEQFF. In DNA, the CDR3 is TGTGCCATCAGGGCGGGACAGGGGGACAATGAGCAGTTCTTC.

The chain uses TRBV9 and TRBJ2-7; tentative D call: TRBD2 (5 bases). The CDR3 totals 15 residues. Trimming stripped 4 bases from V and 7 bases from J, with 21 bases between. Germline V gene data show CDR1 as SGDLS and CDR2 as YYNGEE. The CDR3 DNA sequence: TGTGCCAGCAGCATCGGGGTTACTCCTTACAAGGAGCAGTACTTC. It codes for CASSIGVTPYKEQYF.

The rearrangement joins TRBV11-3 to TRBJ2-3; D is perhaps TRBD1 (6 bases). The V gene lost 3 bases and the J gene lost 2 bases, with 12 bases spanning the gap. Germline lookup yields CDR1 SGHNT and CDR2 YENEEA. This CDR3 is built from 15 residues. The CDR3, as DNA: TGTGCCAGCAGCTTCGAAACGGGACACACAGATACGCAGTATTTT. Protein: CASSFETGHTDTQYF.

The CDR3 DNA sequence: TGTGCCACCAGCTACGGGAGCGCCACAGATACGCAGTATTTT. Protein sequence: CATSYGSATDTQYF. This chain uses TRBV15 with TRBJ2-3; TRBD2 is a possible D gene (6 bases). V lost 5 bases to trimming and J lost 2 bases, with 11 bases between them. From germline, CDR1 is LNHNV and CDR2 YYDKDF (reference sequence). The CDR3 is 14 residues long.

The table lists this clone with a count of one. The CDR3 DNA is TGTGCCAGCAGCGTAGGGACTAGCGGGGGGGCCGGGGGTCGGACGCAGTATTTT. This translates into CASSVGTSGGAGGRTQYF. The chain carries TRBV9 and TRBJ2-3; 15 bases are shared with TRBD2. J lost 9 bases, V lost 0 bases, and 11 bases had no gene match. The germline CDR1 and CDR2 sequences are SGDLS and YYNGEE. The CDR3 extends over 18 amino acids.

The chain is built from TRBV5-1 and TRBJ2-5; possibly TRBD2 for D (6 bases). Germline V gene lookup returns CDR1 SGHRS and CDR2 YFSETQ. The CDR3 runs to 13 residues. V lost 0 bases and J 4 bases, leaving 7 bases between the germline ends. The CDR3 loop reads CASSLAGGETQYF. CDR3 in DNA: TGCGCCAGCAGCTTGGCCGGGGGAGAGACCCAGTACTTC.

This CDR3 reads CASSQAGGNEQYF. In DNA form, the CDR3 reads TGCGCCAGCAGCCAAGCCGGGGGGAACGAGCAGTACTTC. The rearrangement uses TRBV4-3 and TRBJ2-7; 7 bases align to TRBD2. The CDR3 extends over 13 amino acids. V trimming: 1 base; J trimming: 5 bases; junction bases outside the gene matches: 2. Germline V gene lookup returns CDR1 LGHNA and CDR2 YSLEER.

J is TRBJ1-5 and V is TRBV18, with a possible D match to TRBD1 (6 bases). Germline-derived CDR1 and CDR2 are KGHSH and LQKENI. The V and J ends lost 2 bases and 3 bases respectively, with 11 bases between them. The length of the CDR3 is 15 residues. The CDR3 loop is CASSPSGASNQPQHF. As DNA, the CDR3 is TGTGCCAGCTCACCATCAGGGGCCTCCAATCAGCCCCAGCATTTT.

The chain is built from TRBV28 and TRBJ1-2, with 9 bases lining up with TRBD1. V was clipped by 8 bases and J by 3 bases; unmatched bases: 7. This CDR3 has 14 amino acids. Germline loops: CDR1 MDHEN, CDR2 SYDVKM. CDR3 nucleotide sequence: TGTGCCAGCGCACCTCGGGACAGGGACTATGGCTACACCTTC. Translating gives CASAPRDRDYGYTF.